The entry below describes one T cell receptor beta chain. Its antigen is still unknown. This entry belongs to a study of identical twins. There are 16 residues in the CDR3. The germline CDR1 and CDR2 sequences are SGHRS and YFSETQ. V lost 4 bases and J lost 3; bases outside the gene matches: 9. General study findings and limits: For cord blood, abundant beta clonotypes had fewer insertions, unlike memory repertoires, which showed none.

TCRdb processed the 5' RACE reads anew with MiXCR; each CDR3 protein has one entry. The table has about 690,000 distinct CDR3 sequences, 6.1% seen once; the top ten hold roughly 2%. The sequenced sample consisted of naive T cells sorted from blood. The chain links TRBV5-1 to TRBJ2-1, with TRBD2 matching 8 bases. The receptor was derived from a man between 18 and 35 years old in good health. The CDR3 protein is CASSPEPSGSYNEQFF. In DNA, the CDR3 is TGCGCCAGCAGCCCCGAGCCAAGCGGGAGCTACAATGAGCAGTTCTTC.